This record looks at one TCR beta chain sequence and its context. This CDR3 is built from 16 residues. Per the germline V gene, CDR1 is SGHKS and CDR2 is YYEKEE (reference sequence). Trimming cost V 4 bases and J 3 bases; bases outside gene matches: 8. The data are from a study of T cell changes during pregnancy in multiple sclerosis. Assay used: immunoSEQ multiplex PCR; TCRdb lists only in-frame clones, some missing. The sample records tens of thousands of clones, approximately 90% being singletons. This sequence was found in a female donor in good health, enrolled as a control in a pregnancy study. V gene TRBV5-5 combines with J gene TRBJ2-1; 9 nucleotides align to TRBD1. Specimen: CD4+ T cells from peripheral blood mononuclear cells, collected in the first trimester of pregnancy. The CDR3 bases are TGTGCCAGCAGCGGAGACAGGGGGTTCCTCTACAATGAGCAGTTCTTC. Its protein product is CASSGDRGFLYNEQFF.